This T cell receptor (beta chain) was sequenced during a study of metastatic and nonmetastatic thyroid tumors (dated by TCRdb to the early 2020s). With regard to the full study: Repertoires from peripheral blood and from tumor or nodule tissue samples of malignant and benign thyroid patients were compared. General findings and caveats noted by the study authors: In both blood and tumor samples, malignant tumors were reported to have significantly higher TCR beta diversity than benign nodules.

Library prep was done by PCR. For sequencing, an Illumina HiSeq 4000 was employed. High-throughput sequencing was used to profile the TCR beta-chain CDR3 region of each patient. Concerning the study's data processing: CDR3 differences across clinicopathological groups were used to build a classifier for discriminating distant-metastatic papillary thyroid cancer patients. Repertoire diversity was assessed with the Shannon index, and tumor-blood repertoire similarity with the Morisita-Horn index. TCRdb trimmed the raw reads at Q25, called clones with MiXCR and kept productive beta chains. TCRdb, not the authors, supplied the V and J calls. In all, the sample holds about 38,000 clones, and more than 25% of those were seen once. The ten largest clonotypes hold around 10% of the sample. V ends up 5 bases short and J 1 base short, with an unmatched junction base count of 22. The germline V gene (reference sequence) sets CDR1 to MNHNY and CDR2 to SVGAGI. There are 20 amino acids in the CDR3, from cysteine to phenylalanine inclusive. Only the CDR3 region is kept as DNA, spanning 60 bases read in frame from base 1.

None of the patients had been given any treatment before thyroid surgery. Using T-cell receptor beta sequencing, the study looked back at clinical samples from patients collected from about 2012 to 2018. This clone was picked up many times. No cognate antigen has been identified for it. No much larger clone exists at a distance of one base, and base qualities are not known. Material: blood. The chain employs TRBV6-6 and TRBJ2-7, and TRBD2 aligns with 8 junction nucleotides. This receptor was obtained from a female donor with papillary thyroid cancer or a benign thyroid nodule (not recorded which). Some clones in this sample may be carry-over from other donors' samples. The CDR3 region has the sequence CASSHLKGGRGSGNSYEQYF. DNA sequence: TGTGCCAGCAGTCATTTGAAGGGAGGGAGAGGTAGCGGGAATTCCTACGAGCAGTACTTC.